The sequence of this T cell receptor (beta chain) was determined in a study of radiotherapy plus CTLA-4 blockade in lung cancer. Study-wide background: Patients showed objective responses in 18% of cases, and disease control was achieved by over 25%. Study results and caveats: The authors reported that early blood T cell clone dynamics, with interferon-beta, best predicted response. Radiotherapy with ipilimumab was followed by blood expansion of tumor-derived clones.

Measured with immunoSEQ multiplex PCR; TCRdb has only the in-frame clones, and not every one. This sample has around 38,000 clones, with approximately 86% found just once. In germline, CDR1 is SGHTA, CDR2 FQGNSA. The CDR3 is made up of 14 amino acids. V lost 2 bases and J 5 bases, leaving 12 bases between the germline ends. Regarding this clone: Its target is not known.

Specimen: peripheral blood, collected from a patient treated with radiotherapy plus ipilimumab. The clonotype was recovered from a human donor with non-small cell lung cancer whose response to radiotherapy plus ipilimumab could not be evaluated. V usage is TRBV7-2 and J usage is TRBJ2-5, with D perhaps matching TRBD2 (5 bases). The CDR3 coding sequence is TGTGCCAGCAGCTTAATCGGACTGCTGGAGACCCAGTACTTC. Amino acids: CASSLIGLLETQYF.